Shown below are 2 T cell receptor beta chains from a single sample sequenced in a study of shared clonotypes between healthy human individuals (dated by TCRdb to the early 2020s). Receptor libraries were prepared by the immunoSEQ multiplex PCR assay. What TCRdb holds here is the immuneACCESS table cut down to in-frame rearrangements. Part of the clones is not present; checked against another copy, under half of the missing clones reflect an unresolved V gene, and the others are unexplained. The sample table holds roughly 1.4 million clones, of which 98% to 99% were seen once. Roughly 0.36% of the sample is in the top ten clones. The specimen was naive CD4+ T cells sorted from blood. The cell subset or site label, as the study defines it: CD45RA+ positively selected. These receptors all come from a young man in good health.

The chain couples TRBV11-3 to TRBJ2-7; 9 positions agree with TRBD1. The germline V gene has CDR1 SGHNT and CDR2 YENEEA. The trim removed 5 bases at V and 6 bases at J, leaving 14 bases unmatched. CDR3 length: 16 amino acids. Here the CDR3 reads CASSAETGTGNSEQYF. In DNA form, the CDR3 reads TGTGCCAGCAGCGCCGAAACCGGGACAGGGAATAGCGAGCAGTACTTC.

The rearrangement joins TRBV5-1 to TRBJ2-7; 13 bases line up with TRBD2. Germline assignment: CDR1 SGHRS and CDR2 YFSETQ. V gave up 4 bases and J gave up 2 bases; unmatched junction bases: 9. The CDR3 consists of 17 residues. Here the CDR3 reads CASSPNQLAGGPYEQYF. The DNA for the CDR3 is TGCGCCAGCAGCCCTAACCAACTAGCGGGAGGGCCCTACGAGCAGTACTTC.